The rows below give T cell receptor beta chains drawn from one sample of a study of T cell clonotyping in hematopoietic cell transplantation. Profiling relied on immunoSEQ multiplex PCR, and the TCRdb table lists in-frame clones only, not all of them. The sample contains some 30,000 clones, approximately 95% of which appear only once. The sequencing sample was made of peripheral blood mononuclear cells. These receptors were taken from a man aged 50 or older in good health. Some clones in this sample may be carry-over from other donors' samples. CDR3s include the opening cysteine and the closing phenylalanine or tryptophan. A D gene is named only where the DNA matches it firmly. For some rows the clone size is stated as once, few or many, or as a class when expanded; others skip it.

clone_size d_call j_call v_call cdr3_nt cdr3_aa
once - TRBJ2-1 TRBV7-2 TGTGCCTCCGAATGGGGTAAAAATGAGCAGTTCTTC CASEWGKNEQFF
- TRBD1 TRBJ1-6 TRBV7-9 TGTGCCAGCAGCCCAGTAGCCGGGACAGTTAATTCACCCCTCCACTTT CASSPVAGTVNSPLHF
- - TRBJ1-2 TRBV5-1 TGCGCCAGCAGCTTGGAGCTTGCAGGGGATGGCTACACCTTC CASSLELAGDGYTF
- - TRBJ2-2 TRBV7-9 TGTGCCAGCAGCTTGGAGGTCGGGGAGCTGTTTTTT CASSLEVGELFF
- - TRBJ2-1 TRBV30 TGTGCCTGGAGTTTAGGCGGGGCGCGTAATGAGCAGTTCTTC CAWSLGGARNEQFF
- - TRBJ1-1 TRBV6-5 TGTGCCAGCACCGACCAGGGGACCGATTCTGAAGCTTTCTTT CASTDQGTDSEAFF
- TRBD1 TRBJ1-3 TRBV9 TGTGCCAGCAGCCCCGGGACAGGGGGAAACACCATATATTTT CASSPGTGGNTIYF
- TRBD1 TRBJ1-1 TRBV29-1 TGCAGCGCAGTCCCAATGGCTGGACAGGGCATCGAAGCTTTCTTT CSAVPMAGQGIEAFF
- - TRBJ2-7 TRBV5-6 TGTGCCAGCAGCCCCCTGGTGACAGGATTCTACGAGCAGTACTTC CASSPLVTGFYEQYF
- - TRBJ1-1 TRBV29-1 TGCAGCGTTGTCAGGGGTTGGGCCACTGAAGCTTTCTTT CSVVRGWATEAFF
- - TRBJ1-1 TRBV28 TGTGCCAGCAGTACCGAGCCTGAAGCTTTCTTT CASSTEPEAFF
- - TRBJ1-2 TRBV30 TGTGCCTGGAGTGTACGGGCGGAGGGCTACACCTTC CAWSVRAEGYTF
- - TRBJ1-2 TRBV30 TGTGCCTGGATCTCTCCACGGGGGAGAGGCTACACCTTC CAWISPRGRGYTF
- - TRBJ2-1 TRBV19 TGTGCCAGTAGTCTTACATCGTACCCCTACAATGAGCAGTTCTTC CASSLTSYPYNEQFF
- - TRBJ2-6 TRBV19 TGTGCCAGTATCTGGGGTCCTGGGGCCAACGTCCTGACTTTC CASIWGPGANVLTF
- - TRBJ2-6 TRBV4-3 TGCGCCAGCAGCCAAGACGGACAAACTGGGGCCAACGTCCTGACTTTC CASSQDGQTGANVLTF
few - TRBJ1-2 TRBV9 TGTGCCAGCAGCACTCAGGGGCGCTATGGCTACACCTTC CASSTQGRYGYTF
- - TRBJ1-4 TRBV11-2 TGTGCCAGCAGGGAGAGGCTAAATGAAAAACTGTTTTTT CASRERLNEKLFF
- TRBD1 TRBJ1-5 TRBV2 TGTGCCAGCAGCGCGACAGGGATTCGGAATCAGCCCCAGCATTTT CASSATGIRNQPQHF
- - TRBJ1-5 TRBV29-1 TGCAGCGTTGACCAGGGCAATCAGCCCCAGCATTTT CSVDQGNQPQHF
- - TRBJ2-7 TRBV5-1 TGCGCCAGCAGCTTGTTTGAATCGGGAGCGTACGAGCAGTACTTC CASSLFESGAYEQYF
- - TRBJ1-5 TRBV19 TGTGCCAGTAGGGAGCAGGGGAGTCAGCCCCAGCATTTT CASREQGSQPQHF
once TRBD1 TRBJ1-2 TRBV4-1 TGCGCCAGCAGCCCCGGACAGGGGCCGGTGTCTGGCAGAGGTGGCTACACCTTC CASSPGQGPVSGRGGYTF
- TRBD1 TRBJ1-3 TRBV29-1 TGCAGCGTTACGGACAGGCTAGGGGGAAACACCATATATTTT CSVTDRLGGNTIYF
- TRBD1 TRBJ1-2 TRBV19 TGTGCCAGTAGGACAGGGGGCGGTCAAGGAGGAGGCTACACCTTC CASRTGGGQGGGYTF
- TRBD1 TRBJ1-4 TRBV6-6 TGTGCCAGCCTCCGGGACAGGAATGAAAAACTGTTTTTT CASLRDRNEKLFF
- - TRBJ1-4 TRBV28 TGTGCCAGCAGCTTAGGGGCGCACGGTGAAAAACTGTTTTTT CASSLGAHGEKLFF
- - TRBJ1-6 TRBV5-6 TGTGCCAACCCGCCGAGCTCCTATAATTCACCCCTCCACTTT CANPPSSYNSPLHF
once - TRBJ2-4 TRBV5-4 TGTGCCAGCAGCCCTGGCGAGATAGCCAAAAACATTCAGTACTTC CASSPGEIAKNIQYF
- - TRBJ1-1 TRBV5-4 TGTGCCAGCAGCTTTGCCCCGACTGAAGCTTTCTTT CASSFAPTEAFF
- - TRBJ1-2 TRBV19 TGTGCCAGTAGTATGGAGGCAGGGATTGGAGATGGCTACACCTTC CASSMEAGIGDGYTF
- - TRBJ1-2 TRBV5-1 TGCGCCAGCAGCTTGGGGACACTTAACTATGGCTACACCTTC CASSLGTLNYGYTF
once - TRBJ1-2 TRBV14 TGTGCCAGCAGCCAAGATGCGGGTTGGTCGAGAAATGGCTACACCTTC CASSQDAGWSRNGYTF
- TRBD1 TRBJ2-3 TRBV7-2 TGTGCCAGCAGCCCACCTGGGGGACAGGCACAGAATACGCAGTATTTT CASSPPGGQAQNTQYF
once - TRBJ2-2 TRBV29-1 TGCAGCGTTGCTAAGAGGGTCGGGGAGCTGTTTTTT CSVAKRVGELFF
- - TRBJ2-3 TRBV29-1 TGCAGCGTTGACACTAGCACAGATACGCAGTATTTT CSVDTSTDTQYF
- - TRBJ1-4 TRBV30 TGTGCCTGGAGCGACCAATGGGGGGGGATCCGTGAAAAACTGTTTTTT CAWSDQWGGIREKLFF
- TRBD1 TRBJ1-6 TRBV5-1 TGCGCCAGCAGCCTAACCGGACAGGATTCACCCCTCCACTTT CASSLTGQDSPLHF
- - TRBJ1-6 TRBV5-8 TGTGCCAGCAGCTCGGCAGACAATTCACCCCTCCACTTT CASSSADNSPLHF
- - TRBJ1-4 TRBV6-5 TGTGCCAGCAGTTACTTACAGGCCGGTAATGAAAAACTGTTTTTT CASSYLQAGNEKLFF
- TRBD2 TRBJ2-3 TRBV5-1 TGCGCCAGCAGCTTGTTCTCGAGCGGGGGAGGGACAGATACGCAGTATTTT CASSLFSSGGGTDTQYF
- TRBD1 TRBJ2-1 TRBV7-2 TGTGCCAGCAGCCTCGGGGACAGCAATGAGCAGTTCTTC CASSLGDSNEQFF
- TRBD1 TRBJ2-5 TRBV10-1 TGCGCCAGCAGTGACAGGGCGGACAGGATGTACCAAGAGACCCAGTACTTC CASSDRADRMYQETQYF
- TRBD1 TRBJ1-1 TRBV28 TGTGCCAGCAACCGGTCCCCAGGGGGCGGAAGGACTGAAGCTTTCTTT CASNRSPGGGRTEAFF
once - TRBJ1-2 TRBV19 TGTGCCAGTAACCCAAACCAGGGAACCCACTATGGCTACACCTTC CASNPNQGTHYGYTF
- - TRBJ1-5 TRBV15 TGTGCCACCAGCAGAGACAATCAGCCCCAGCATTTT CATSRDNQPQHF
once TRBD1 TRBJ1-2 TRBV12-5 TGTGCTAGTGGTTTCGACAGGGGGCTCATAAAGGGCTACACCTTC CASGFDRGLIKGYTF
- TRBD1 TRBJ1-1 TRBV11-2 TGTGCCAGCAGCTTTGGACAGGGGGCCGGCACTGAAGCTTTCTTT CASSFGQGAGTEAFF
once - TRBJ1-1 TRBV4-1 TGCGCCAGCAGCAGGGGGGGGCTGATAACTGAAGCTTTCTTT CASSRGGLITEAFF
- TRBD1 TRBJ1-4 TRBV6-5 TGTGCCAGCAGTTTCGCCAGGGACAGATATAATGAAAAACTGTTTTTT CASSFARDRYNEKLFF
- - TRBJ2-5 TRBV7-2 TGTGCCAGCAGCTTACGGGTCGTCGGGCAAGAGACCCAGTACTTC CASSLRVVGQETQYF